Described below is a single TCR beta chain sequence and its context. The antigen remains unidentified. The data were obtained in a study of early T cells in non-severe SARS-CoV-2 infection. Study background: Sequencing targeted bulk RNA from unsorted whole blood, leaving chains unpaired.

Whole-study results and caveats: VDJdb matches were skewed toward anti-spike CD8 T cell responses.

Individually, cDNA molecules had unique molecular identifiers attached to them. TCRdb re-analysed the 5' RACE reads in MiXCR, keeping a single row per CDR3 protein. This sample has about 25,000 distinct CDR3 sequences, with more than 4.5% found just once. This TCR was recovered from an adult who was a healthcare worker with PCR-confirmed SARS-CoV-2 infection or an uninfected control (not recorded which). What was sequenced was whole blood.

The CDR3 loop is CASLGPSSGNTIYF. The CDR3 bases are TGTGCCAGCCTGGGTCCAAGCTCTGGAAACACCATATATTTT. The chain is built from TRBV7-9 and TRBJ1-3, with D unclear. The CDR3 is made up of 14 amino acids. Germline CDR1 is SEHNR and CDR2 is FQNEAQ (reference sequence). Deletions cut 8 bases from V and 0 bases from J, with 11 bases between.